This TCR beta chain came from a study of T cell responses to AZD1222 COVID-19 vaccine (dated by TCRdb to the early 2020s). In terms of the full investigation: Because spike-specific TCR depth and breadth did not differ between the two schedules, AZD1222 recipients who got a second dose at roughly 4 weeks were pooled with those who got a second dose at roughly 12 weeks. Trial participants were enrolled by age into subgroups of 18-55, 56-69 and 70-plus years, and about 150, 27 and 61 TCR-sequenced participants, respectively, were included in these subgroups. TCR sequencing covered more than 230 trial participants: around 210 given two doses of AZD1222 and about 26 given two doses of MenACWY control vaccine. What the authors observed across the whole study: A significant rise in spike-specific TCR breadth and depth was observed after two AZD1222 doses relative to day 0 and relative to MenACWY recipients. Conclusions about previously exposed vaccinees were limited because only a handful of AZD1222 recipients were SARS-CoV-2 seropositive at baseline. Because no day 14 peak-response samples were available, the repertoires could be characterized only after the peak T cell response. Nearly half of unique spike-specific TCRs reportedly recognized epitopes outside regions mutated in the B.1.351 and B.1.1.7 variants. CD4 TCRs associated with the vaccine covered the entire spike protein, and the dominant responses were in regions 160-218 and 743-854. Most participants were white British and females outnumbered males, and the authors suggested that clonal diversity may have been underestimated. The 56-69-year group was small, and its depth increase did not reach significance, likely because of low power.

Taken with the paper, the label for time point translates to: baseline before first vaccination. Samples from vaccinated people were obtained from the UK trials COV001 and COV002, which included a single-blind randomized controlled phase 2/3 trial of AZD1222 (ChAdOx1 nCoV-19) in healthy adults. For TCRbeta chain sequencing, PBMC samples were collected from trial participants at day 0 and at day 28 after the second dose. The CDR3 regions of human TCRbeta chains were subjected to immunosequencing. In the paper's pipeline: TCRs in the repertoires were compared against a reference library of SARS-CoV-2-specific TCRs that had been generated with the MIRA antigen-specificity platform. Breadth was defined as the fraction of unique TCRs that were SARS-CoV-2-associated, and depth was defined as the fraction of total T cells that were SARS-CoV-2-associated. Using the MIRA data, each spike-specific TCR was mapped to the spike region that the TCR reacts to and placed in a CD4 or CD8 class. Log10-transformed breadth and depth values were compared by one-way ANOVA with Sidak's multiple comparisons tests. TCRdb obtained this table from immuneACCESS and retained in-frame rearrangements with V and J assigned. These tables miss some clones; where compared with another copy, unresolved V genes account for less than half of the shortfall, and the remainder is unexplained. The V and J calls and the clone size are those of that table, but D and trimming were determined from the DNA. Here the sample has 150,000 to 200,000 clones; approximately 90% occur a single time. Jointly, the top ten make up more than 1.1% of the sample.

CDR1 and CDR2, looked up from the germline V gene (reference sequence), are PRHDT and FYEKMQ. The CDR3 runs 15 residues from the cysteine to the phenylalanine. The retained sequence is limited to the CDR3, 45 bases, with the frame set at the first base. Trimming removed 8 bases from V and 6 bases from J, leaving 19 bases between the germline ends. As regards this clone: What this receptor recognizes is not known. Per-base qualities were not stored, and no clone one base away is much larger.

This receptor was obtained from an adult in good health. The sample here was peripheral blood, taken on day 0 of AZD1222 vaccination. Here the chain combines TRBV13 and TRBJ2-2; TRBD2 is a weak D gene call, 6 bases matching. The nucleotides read TGTGCCAGCTCGACCGGTGGGGGGTCGGCCGGGGAGCTGTTTTTT. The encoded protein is CASSTGGGSAGELFF.